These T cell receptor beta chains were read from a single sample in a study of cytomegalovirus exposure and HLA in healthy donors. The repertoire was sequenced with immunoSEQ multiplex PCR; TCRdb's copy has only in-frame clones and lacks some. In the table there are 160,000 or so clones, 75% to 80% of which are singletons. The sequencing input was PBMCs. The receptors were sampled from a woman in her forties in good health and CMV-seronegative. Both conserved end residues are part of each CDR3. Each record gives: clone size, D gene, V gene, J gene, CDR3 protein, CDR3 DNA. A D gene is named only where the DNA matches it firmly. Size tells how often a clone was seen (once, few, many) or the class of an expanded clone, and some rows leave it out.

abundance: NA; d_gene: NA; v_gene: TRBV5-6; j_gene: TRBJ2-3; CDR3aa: CASSLVILEGTDTQYF; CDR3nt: TGTGCCAGCAGCTTGGTTATCCTCGAGGGCACAGATACGCAGTATTTT
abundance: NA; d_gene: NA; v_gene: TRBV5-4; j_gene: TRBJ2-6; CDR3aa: CASSLVGRAGANVLTF; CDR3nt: TGTGCCAGCAGCTTGGTTGGCAGGGCTGGGGCCAACGTCCTGACTTTC
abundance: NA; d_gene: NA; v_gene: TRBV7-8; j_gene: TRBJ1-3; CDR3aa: CASLPRSGNTIYF; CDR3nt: TGTGCCAGCCTTCCCCGCTCTGGAAACACCATATATTTT
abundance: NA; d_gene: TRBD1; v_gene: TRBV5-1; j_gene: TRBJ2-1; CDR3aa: CATRTGLLNEQFF; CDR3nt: TGCGCCACCAGGACAGGCCTCCTCAATGAGCAGTTCTTC
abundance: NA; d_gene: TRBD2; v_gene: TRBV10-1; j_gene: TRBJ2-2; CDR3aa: CASSEGTTIGELFF; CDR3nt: TGCGCCAGCAGTGAAGGGACTACGATCGGGGAGCTGTTTTTT
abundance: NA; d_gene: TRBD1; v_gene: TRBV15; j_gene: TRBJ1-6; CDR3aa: CATSRSRDRGNSPLHF; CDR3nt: TGTGCCACCAGCAGATCCCGGGACAGGGGTAATTCACCCCTCCACTTT
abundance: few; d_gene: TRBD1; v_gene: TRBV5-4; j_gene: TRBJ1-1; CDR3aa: CASSWGQGAEAFF; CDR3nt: TGTGCCAGCAGCTGGGGACAGGGGGCTGAAGCTTTCTTT
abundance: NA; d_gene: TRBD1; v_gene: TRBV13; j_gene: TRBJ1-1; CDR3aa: CASSLYDRGTEAFF; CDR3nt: TGTGCCAGCAGCCTGTACGACAGGGGCACTGAAGCTTTCTTT
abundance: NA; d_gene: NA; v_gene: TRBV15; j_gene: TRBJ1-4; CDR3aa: CATSRGGGTYEKLFF; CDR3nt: TGTGCCACCAGCCGAGGGGGGGGCACTTATGAAAAACTGTTTTTT
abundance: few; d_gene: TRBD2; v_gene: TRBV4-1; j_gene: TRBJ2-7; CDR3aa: CASSQEGGGGSYEQYF; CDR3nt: TGCGCCAGCAGCCAAGAGGGAGGCGGGGGTTCCTACGAGCAGTACTTC
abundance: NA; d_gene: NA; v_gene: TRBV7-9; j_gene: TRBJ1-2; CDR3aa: CASSFSGRVKGYGYTF; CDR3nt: TGTGCCAGCAGCTTTTCGGGCAGGGTAAAGGGTTATGGCTACACCTTC
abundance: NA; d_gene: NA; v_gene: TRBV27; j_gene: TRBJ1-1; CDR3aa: CASSRDRYSVEAFF; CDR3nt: TGTGCCAGCAGCCGAGACAGGTATAGCGTTGAAGCTTTCTTT